This T cell receptor beta chain comes out of a study of T cell repertoires in cytomegalovirus infection. As for the study in general: Public TCR beta signatures provided an indication of both CMV infection and a matching HLA type. Findings and limits, study-wide: Pooled public TCR beta family frequency picked out CMV carriers with the relevant HLA. There were HLA-C-restricted CMV-specific TCR beta clonotypes dominating the ex vivo response.

TCRdb re-called the reads with MiXCR, one entry per CDR3 protein. The sample consists of some 170,000 distinct CDR3 sequences, about a sixth of them appearing once. The CDR3 loop spans 17 amino acids. The germline CDR1 and CDR2 sequences are SGHAT and FQNNGV. Trimming took 5 bases from V and 6 from J; bases not matched to a gene: 16. As regards this clonotype: Its target is not known.

Material for sequencing was CD8+ T cells from PBMCs. This chain uses TRBV11-2 with TRBJ1-1; 9 bases fit TRBD1. This receptor was obtained from a human donor in good health (CMV status not recorded). Some clones in this sample may be carry-over from other donors' samples. This CDR3 reads CASSGQGQGLGWAEAFF. The CDR3 nucleotides are TGTGCCAGCAGCGGACAGGGGCAGGGGTTAGGATGGGCTGAAGCTTTCTTT.